The clone carrying this TCR beta chain has more than one count but fewer than ten. Its cognate antigen is unknown. 5'RACE, which relied on constant-segment primers, yielded TCR alpha and TCR beta cDNA libraries carrying sample barcodes and UMIs. TCRdb re-called the 5' RACE reads with MiXCR, one entry per CDR3 protein. This table holds about 560,000 distinct CDR3 sequences, roughly 18% found once. The trim removed 4 bases at V and 1 base at J, leaving 4 bases unmatched. In germline, CDR1 is SGHKS, CDR2 YYEKEE (reference sequence). This CDR3 is built from 15 residues. The record originates from a study of T-cell memory formation after mild COVID-19. Whole-study findings and limits: Among CD4+ contracting clones, most were CM and EM, and CD8+ ones EMRA. In pre-infection memory, a portion of responding clones appeared, which suggested that cross-reactive memory joined.

This chain joins TRBV5-5 and TRBJ1-3, with 8 bases fitting TRBD1. Sequencing was done on a sample of PBMCs or a T cell subset sorted from them (not recorded which). The sequence derives from an adult woman who had mild COVID-19 (a few samples of this study predate the infection). Cell type and time point are not known. This CDR3 reads CASSHRTGSGNTIYF. As DNA, the CDR3 is TGTGCCAGCAGCCATAGGACAGGGTCTGGAAACACCATATATTTT.